This T cell receptor beta chain was captured in a study of cytomegalovirus exposure and HLA in healthy donors. For this clone: Its antigen is still unknown.

Between the trimmed V and J ends, which lost 4 bases and 1 base, there was a span of 14 bases. The CDR3 is made up of 15 amino acids. In germline, CDR1 is SGHNT, CDR2 YYREEE (reference sequence). PCR primers comprised 60 Vbeta and 13 Jbeta primers. Using immunoSEQ multiplex PCR, the repertoire was profiled, and TCRdb retains in-frame clones only, with some absent. The profile covers over 100,000 clones, with about 70% appearing a single time and more than 2% taken by the ten largest. General study results and limits: Several of the most significant clusters appeared, in a later analysis, to be linked to common viral pathogens. A prior analysis recorded that most TCR beta V segments were productive about 87% or about 30% of the time.

The rearrangement uses TRBV5-4 and TRBJ2-5, with D possibly being TRBD1 (6 bases). The sample consisted of PBMCs. The clonotype originates from a human donor in good health. Written as DNA, the CDR3 is TGTGCCAGCAGCGCCGGGACACAAAGCCAAGAGACCCAGTACTTC. Translation gives CASSAGTQSQETQYF.